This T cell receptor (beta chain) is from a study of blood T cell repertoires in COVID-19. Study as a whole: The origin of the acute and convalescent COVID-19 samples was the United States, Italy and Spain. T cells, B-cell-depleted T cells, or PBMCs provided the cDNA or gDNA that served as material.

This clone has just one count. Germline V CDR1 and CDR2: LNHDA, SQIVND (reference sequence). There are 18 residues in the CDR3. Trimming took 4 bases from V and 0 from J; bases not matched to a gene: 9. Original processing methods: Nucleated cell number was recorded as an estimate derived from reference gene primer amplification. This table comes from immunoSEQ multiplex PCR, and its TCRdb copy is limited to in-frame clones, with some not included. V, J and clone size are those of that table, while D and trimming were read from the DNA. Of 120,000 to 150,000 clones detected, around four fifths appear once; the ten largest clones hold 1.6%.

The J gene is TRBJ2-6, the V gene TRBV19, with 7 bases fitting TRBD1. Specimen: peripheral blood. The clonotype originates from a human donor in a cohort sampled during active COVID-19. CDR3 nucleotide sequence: TGTGCCAGTAGTACCCCGACAGGGCCATACTCTGGGGCCAACGTCCTGACTTTC. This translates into CASSTPTGPYSGANVLTF.